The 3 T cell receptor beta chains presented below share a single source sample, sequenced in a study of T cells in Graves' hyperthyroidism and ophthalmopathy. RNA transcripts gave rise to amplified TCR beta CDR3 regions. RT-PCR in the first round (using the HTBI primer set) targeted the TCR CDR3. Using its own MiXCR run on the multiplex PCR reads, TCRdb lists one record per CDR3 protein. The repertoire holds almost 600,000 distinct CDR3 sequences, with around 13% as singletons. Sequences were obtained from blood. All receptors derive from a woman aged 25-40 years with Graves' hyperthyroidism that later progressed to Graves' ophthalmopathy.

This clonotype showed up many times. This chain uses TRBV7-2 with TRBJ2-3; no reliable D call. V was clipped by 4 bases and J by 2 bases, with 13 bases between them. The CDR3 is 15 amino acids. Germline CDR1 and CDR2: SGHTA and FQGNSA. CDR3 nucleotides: TGTGCCAGCAGCTCGACGTACGCTATCACAGATACGCAGTATTTT. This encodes CASSSTYAITDTQYF. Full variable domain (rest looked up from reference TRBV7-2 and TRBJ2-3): GAGVSQSPSNKVTEKGKDVELRCDPISGHTALYWYRQSLGQGLEFLIYFQGNSAPDKSGLPSDRFSAERTGGSVSTLTIQRTQQEDSAVYLCASSSTYAITDTQYFGPGTRLTVL.

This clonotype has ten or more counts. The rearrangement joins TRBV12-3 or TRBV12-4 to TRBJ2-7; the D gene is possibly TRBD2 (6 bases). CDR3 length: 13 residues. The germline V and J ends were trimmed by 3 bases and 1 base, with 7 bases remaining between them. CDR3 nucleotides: TGTGCCAGCAGTTTTCGGGGGTCCTACGAGCAGTACTTC. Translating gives CASSFRGSYEQYF.

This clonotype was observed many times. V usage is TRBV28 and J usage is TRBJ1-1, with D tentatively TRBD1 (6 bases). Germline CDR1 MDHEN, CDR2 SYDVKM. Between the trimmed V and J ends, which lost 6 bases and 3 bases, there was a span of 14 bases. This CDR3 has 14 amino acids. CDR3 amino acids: CASSGGAQDTEAFF. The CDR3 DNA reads TGTGCCAGCAGCGGGGGCGCACAGGACACTGAAGCTTTCTTT.